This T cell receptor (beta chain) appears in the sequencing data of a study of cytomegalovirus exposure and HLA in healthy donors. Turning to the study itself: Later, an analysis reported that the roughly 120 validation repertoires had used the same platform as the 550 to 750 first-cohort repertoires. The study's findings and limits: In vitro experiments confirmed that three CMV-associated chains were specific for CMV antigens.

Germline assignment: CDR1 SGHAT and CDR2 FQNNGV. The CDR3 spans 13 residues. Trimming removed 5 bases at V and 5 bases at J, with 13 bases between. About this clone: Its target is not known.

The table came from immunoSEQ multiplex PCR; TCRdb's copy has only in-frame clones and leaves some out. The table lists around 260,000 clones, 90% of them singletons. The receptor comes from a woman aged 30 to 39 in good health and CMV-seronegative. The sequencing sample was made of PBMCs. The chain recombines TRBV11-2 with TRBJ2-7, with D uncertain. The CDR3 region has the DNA TGTGCCAGCAGCATCGTAGGATCTCACGAGCAGTACTTC. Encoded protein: CASSIVGSHEQYF.